Each of the 29 T cell receptor beta chains below was sequenced from the same sample in a study of blood T cell repertoires in COVID-19. Here immunoSEQ multiplex PCR was the method, and the copy in TCRdb shows in-frame clones only, minus some. Here the sample spans hundreds of thousands of clones, around 86% being singletons. The specimen sequenced was peripheral blood. The receptors originated from a woman in her 30s with active or convalescent COVID-19.

A single count supports this clone. The rearrangement joins TRBV18 to TRBJ1-5; 7 bases map to TRBD1. Trimming cost V 1 base and J 5 bases; bases outside gene matches: 2. This CDR3 is built from 14 residues. CDR1 KGHSH and CDR2 LQKENI come from the germline V gene. The CDR3 region is CASSPQDRDQPQHF. The CDR3 DNA reads TGTGCCAGCTCACCACAAGACAGGGATCAGCCCCAGCATTTT.

CDR3 sequence reads: CASSLDTYNSPLHF. CDR3 sequence (DNA): TGTGCCAGCAGCCTGGACACCTATAATTCACCCCTCCACTTT. The chain employs TRBV5-4 and TRBJ1-6; D is possibly TRBD1 (5 bases). Trimming left V 4 bases short and J 2 bases short, with 7 bases between. The CDR3 is 14 amino acids. CDR1 and CDR2 from the germline V gene are SGHNT and YYREEE (reference sequence).

The chain has TRBV3-1 (or the pseudogene TRBV3-2) and TRBJ2-2; the D gene is possibly TRBD1 (5 bases). V was cut by 0 bases and J by 7 bases, with 18 bases left in between. Germline CDR1 and CDR2: LGHDT and YNNKEL (reference sequence). This CDR3 comprises 17 residues. The CDR3 spells CASSQDWAGIGHGELFF. DNA for the CDR3: TGTGCCAGCAGCCAAGATTGGGCAGGGATTGGGCACGGGGAGCTGTTTTTT.

This clone was seen a handful of times. J is TRBJ1-1 and V is TRBV11-2, with 7 positions matching TRBD1. CDR3 length: 15 residues. Germline CDR1 is SGHAT and CDR2 is FQNNGV. After removal of 5 bases from V and 0 bases from J, the junction contained 6 bases not matched to a gene. The CDR3 nucleotides are TGTGCCAGCAGCAAAAGGACAGGCTTGAACACTGAAGCTTTCTTT. Translated: CASSKRTGLNTEAFF.

In its sample, this clone was seen a few times. The chain couples TRBV4-1 to TRBJ2-1; 7 positions agree with TRBD2. CDR1 is MGHRA and CDR2 is YSYEKL in the germline V gene. This CDR3 contains 18 residues. V gave up 0 bases and J gave up 0 bases; unmatched junction bases: 8. The CDR3 loop reads CASSQDGGVWSSYNEQFF. CDR3 sequence (DNA): TGCGCCAGCAGCCAAGATGGGGGGGTCTGGAGCTCCTACAATGAGCAGTTCTTC.

The genes are TRBV5-5 and TRBJ2-1; TRBD1 aligns across 8 bases. CDR1 and CDR2 (germline): SGHKS, YYEKEE (reference sequence). V shed 4 bases, J shed 6 bases, and the junction held 12 bases outside the gene matches. CDR3 length: 16 amino acids. For the CDR3, the DNA is TGTGCCAGCAGCCCCGAAGGGACAGGACTCTTCAATGAGCAGTTCTTC. This gives the protein CASSPEGTGLFNEQFF.

The rearrangement joins TRBV5-6 to TRBJ2-4, with a possible D match to TRBD1 (6 bases). The V and J ends lost 1 base and 0 bases respectively, with 17 bases between them. Germline CDR1 reads SGHDT; CDR2 reads YYEEEE. The length of the CDR3 is 18 residues. This chain's CDR3 is CASSLSLKGVLAKNIQYF. CDR3 sequence (DNA): TGTGCCAGCAGCTTGTCTCTGAAGGGGGTACTAGCCAAAAACATTCAGTACTTC.

The rearrangement joins TRBV6-5 to TRBJ2-5, with 12 nucleotides matching TRBD2. With V trimmed by 4 bases and J by 3 bases, 3 bases remained unmatched. Germline CDR1 reads MNHEY; CDR2 reads SVGAGI. CDR3 length equals 15 residues. The CDR3 coding sequence is TGTGCCAGCAGTTTGTGGACTAGCGGGGAAGAGACCCAGTACTTC. The encoded protein is CASSLWTSGEETQYF.

J is TRBJ1-1 and V is TRBV2; D is perhaps TRBD1 (6 bases). Trimming pared 6 bases from V and 0 bases from J, leaving 11 bases between. CDR1 and CDR2 from the germline V gene are SNHLY and FYNNEI. This CDR3 spans 14 amino acids. CDR3 sequence reads: CASSFGQLNTEAFF. The CDR3 bases are TGTGCCAGCAGCTTCGGACAGTTGAACACTGAAGCTTTCTTT.

The CDR3 DNA follows: TGTGCCAGCCATATACAGGGAACACCTGAAGCTTTCTTT. This translates into CASHIQGTPEAFF. The V gene is TRBV6-5, the J gene TRBJ1-1; D perhaps matches TRBD1 (6 bases). CDR1 is MNHEY and CDR2 is SVGAGI in the germline V gene. The germline V and J ends were trimmed by 8 bases and 6 bases, with 16 bases remaining between them. The CDR3 is 13 amino acids.

V is TRBV10-1 and J is TRBJ1-2; the D gene is possibly TRBD1 (5 bases). Trimming pared 6 bases from V and 6 bases from J, leaving 17 bases between. Germline assignment: CDR1 WNHNN and CDR2 SYGVQD (reference sequence). The CDR3 extends over 14 amino acids. CDR3 bases: TGCGCCAGCAGATACACCCAATGGGGGGATGGCTACACCTTC. The encoded protein is CASRYTQWGDGYTF.

J is TRBJ2-3 and V is TRBV7-7; 13 nucleotides align to TRBD2. CDR3 size: 15 residues. Losses at the gene ends were 5 bases for V and 5 bases for J; bases not matched to a gene: 4. CDR1 is SSHAT and CDR2 is FNYEAQ in the germline V gene (reference sequence). DNA of the CDR3: TGTGCCAGCAGCCCAGGACTAGCGGGAGTAGATACGCAGTATTTT. This sequence encodes CASSPGLAGVDTQYF.

The genes are TRBV6-1 and TRBJ2-5, with TRBD1 matching over 10 bases. Per the germline V gene, CDR1 is MNHNS and CDR2 is SASEGT. Trimming removed 0 bases from V and 3 bases from J; junction bases left unmatched: 4. This CDR3 contains 16 residues. DNA for the CDR3: TGTGCCAGCAGTGAAGCGCTCGGGACAGGGGAAGAGACCCAGTACTTC. Protein: CASSEALGTGEETQYF.

The CDR3 loop reads CASSLGQGARHEQYF. The CDR3 DNA sequence: TGTGCCAGCAGCCTAGGACAGGGGGCGAGGCACGAGCAGTACTTC. The chain uses TRBV5-4 and TRBJ2-7, with TRBD1 matching 11 bases. The CDR3 totals 15 residues. Trimming cost V 4 bases and J 5 bases; bases outside gene matches: 8. Germline V gives CDR1 SGHNT, CDR2 YYREEE (reference sequence).

V is TRBV10-3 and J is TRBJ1-1, with a tentative D call TRBD1 (6 bases). CDR1 and CDR2 from the germline V gene are ENHRY and SYGVKD. Trimming stripped 3 bases from V and 5 bases from J, with 13 bases between. The CDR3 is 14 amino acids. CDR3 residues: CAISEGGEGTEAFF. In nucleotides, the CDR3 is TGTGCCATCAGTGAAGGGGGTGAGGGTACTGAAGCTTTCTTT.

This chain connects TRBV5-1 to TRBJ2-1; 14 bases are a match to TRBD2. CDR3 length: 16 residues. Germline CDR1 is SGHRS and CDR2 is YFSETQ. V was clipped by 3 bases and J by 10 bases; unmatched bases: 9. Here the CDR3 DNA reads TGCGCCAGCAGCTGGGGGACTAGCGGGAGTGATTCCGAGCAGTTCTTC. Translated: CASSWGTSGSDSEQFF.

Details on this clone: A read error is possible here, since a much larger clone lies one base away. This rearrangement joins TRBV7-8 to TRBJ1-6; no firm D call. Germline assignment: CDR1 SGHVS and CDR2 FQNEAQ. With 1 base removed from V and 6 bases from J, the gap between germline ends came to 7 bases. This CDR3 comprises 14 residues. In DNA, the CDR3 is TGTGCCAGCAGCTTAGAACAGTTTAATTCACCCCTCCACTTT. Protein product: CASSLEQFNSPLHF.

The genes are TRBV27 and TRBJ1-1; D ambiguous. Germline V gene sequence: CDR1 MNHEY, CDR2 SMNVEV (reference sequence). V was trimmed by 6 bases and J by 6 bases, leaving 5 bases between them. The CDR3 consists of 10 residues. Here the CDR3 DNA reads TGTGCCAGCAGAGGAGCTGAAGCTTTCTTT. This codes for CASRGAEAFF.

The genes are TRBV10-2 and TRBJ1-5; unclear D gene. Germline CDR1 reads WSHSY; CDR2 reads SAAADI. Trimming removed 6 bases at V and 4 bases at J, with 7 bases between. The CDR3 contains 12 residues. CDR3 protein: CASREVNQPQHF. CDR3 bases: TGCGCCAGCAGGGAGGTAAATCAGCCCCAGCATTTT.

This chain connects TRBV4-2 to TRBJ2-5, with 11 positions matching TRBD2. CDR3 length: 16 amino acids. The V gene's germline CDR1 is LGHNA and CDR2 YNFKEQ. The ends lost 1 base at V and 2 bases at J; junction bases unmatched: 3. CDR3 sequence: CASSQGLAGGQETQYF. The CDR3 DNA follows: TGTGCCAGCAGCCAAGGATTAGCGGGAGGGCAAGAGACCCAGTACTTC.

This chain links TRBV1 with TRBJ2-1; the D segment call TRBD2 is taken from the table without a DNA check. TRBV1 is an annotated pseudogene. The CDR3 has 16 residues. The CDR3 reads CTSSQVKGLAGRGVFF. The CDR3 DNA follows: TGCACCAGCAGCCAAGTTAAGGGACTAGCGGGACGAGGGGTGTTCTTC.

The rearrangement uses TRBV10-3 and TRBJ1-2; 9 bases map to TRBD1. Trimming took 5 bases from V and 7 from J; bases not matched to a gene: 11. The CDR3 extends over 15 amino acids. Germline V gives CDR1 ENHRY, CDR2 SYGVKD. The CDR3 loop reads CAISRTGGEGLGYTF. CDR3 bases: TGTGCCATCAGTAGAACAGGGGGCGAGGGACTTGGCTACACCTTC.

This CDR3 reads CASSQVARVSGTDTQYF. CDR3 sequence (DNA): TGTGCCAGCAGCCAAGTTGCCCGGGTCTCGGGCACAGATACGCAGTATTTT. This chain uses TRBV3-1 (or the pseudogene TRBV3-2) with TRBJ2-3; no clear D. This CDR3 has 17 amino acids. Germline assignment: CDR1 LGHDT and CDR2 YNNKEL (reference sequence). V lost 1 base and J lost 1, with 15 bases in between.

The chain links TRBV10-3 to TRBJ2-6, with a tentative D call TRBD1 (6 bases). Germline CDR1 is ENHRY and CDR2 is SYGVKD. V was cut by 0 bases and J by 0 bases, with 6 bases left in between. CDR3 size: 16 residues. The CDR3 region is CAISESGGSGANVLTF. The CDR3 DNA follows: TGTGCCATCAGTGAGTCAGGGGGCTCTGGGGCCAACGTCCTGACTTTC.

V gene TRBV6-5 combines with J gene TRBJ2-7; 9 bases are shared with TRBD1. The CDR3 runs to 14 residues. J lost 3 bases, V lost 6 bases, and 6 bases had no gene match. Germline loops: CDR1 MNHEY, CDR2 SVGAGI. CDR3 DNA sequence: TGTGCCAGCAGGCCAGCGGGACAGGGCTACGAGCAGTACTTC. It codes for CASRPAGQGYEQYF.

The chain recombines TRBV19 with TRBJ1-5; D is unresolved. The ends were cut back, 3 bases at V and 2 bases at J, with 11 bases in the middle. The CDR3 contains 15 residues. Germline V gene data show CDR1 as LNHDA and CDR2 as SQIVND (reference sequence). CDR3 amino acids: CASSMVGSGNQPQHF. For the CDR3, the DNA is TGTGCCAGTAGTATGGTAGGGAGCGGCAATCAGCCCCAGCATTTT.

In this sample, this clone turned up once. The chain couples TRBV3-1 (or the pseudogene TRBV3-2) to TRBJ2-3, with 13 bases identical to TRBD2. The V and J ends lost 8 bases and 6 bases, in that order; junction bases with no gene match: 5. The CDR3 runs to 14 residues. Germline CDR1 and CDR2: LGHDT and YNNKEL (reference sequence). CDR3 coding DNA: TGTGCCAGCCGTGGACTAGCGGGAGAGGATACGCAGTATTTT. Its protein is CASRGLAGEDTQYF.

The V and J genes are TRBV4-1 and TRBJ1-5; a possible D gene is TRBD1 (5 bases). The germline V gene has CDR1 MGHRA and CDR2 YSYEKL. The V end lost 1 base, the J end lost 6 bases, and 13 bases lay between the germline ends. The CDR3 loop spans 15 amino acids. The CDR3 spells CASSQGGVFGQPQHF. In DNA form, the CDR3 reads TGCGCCAGCAGCCAAGGGGGGGTGTTCGGTCAGCCCCAGCATTTT.

The rearrangement links TRBV15 to TRBJ2-1; possibly TRBD1 for D (5 bases). CDR1 and CDR2 from the germline V gene are LNHNV and YYDKDF (reference sequence). The CDR3 consists of 17 residues. The V and J ends lost 0 bases and 8 bases respectively, with 20 bases between them. CDR3 coding DNA: TGTGCCACCAGCAGAGATCTTGGGGCTATTGAACGGGATGAGCAGTTCTTC. Protein product: CATSRDLGAIERDEQFF.